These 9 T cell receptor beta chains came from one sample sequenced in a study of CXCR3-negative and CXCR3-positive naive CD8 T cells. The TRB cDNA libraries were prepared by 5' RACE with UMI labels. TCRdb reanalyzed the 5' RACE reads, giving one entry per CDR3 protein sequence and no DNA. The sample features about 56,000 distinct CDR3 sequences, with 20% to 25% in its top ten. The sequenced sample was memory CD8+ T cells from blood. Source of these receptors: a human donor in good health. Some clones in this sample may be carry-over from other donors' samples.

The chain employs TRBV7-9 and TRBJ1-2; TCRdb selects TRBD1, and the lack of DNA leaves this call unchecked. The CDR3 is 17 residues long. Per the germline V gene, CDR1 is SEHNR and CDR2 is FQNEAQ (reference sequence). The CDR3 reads CASSPSGTDLLQGGYTF.

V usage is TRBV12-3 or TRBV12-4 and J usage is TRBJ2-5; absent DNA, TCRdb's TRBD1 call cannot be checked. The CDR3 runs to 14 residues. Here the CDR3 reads CASSLDDPWKTQYF.

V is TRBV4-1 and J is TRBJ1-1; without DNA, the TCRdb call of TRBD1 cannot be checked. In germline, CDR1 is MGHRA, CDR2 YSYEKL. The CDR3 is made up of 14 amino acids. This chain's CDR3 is CASSQVAGGTEAFF.

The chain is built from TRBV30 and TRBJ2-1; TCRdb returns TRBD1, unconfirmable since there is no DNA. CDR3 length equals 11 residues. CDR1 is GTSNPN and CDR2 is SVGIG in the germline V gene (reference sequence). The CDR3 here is CAWSGPGQQFF.

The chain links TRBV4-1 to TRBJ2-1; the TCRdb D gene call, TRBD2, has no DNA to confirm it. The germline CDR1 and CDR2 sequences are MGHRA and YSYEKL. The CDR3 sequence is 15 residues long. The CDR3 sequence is CASSYFEGMRNEQFF.

This CDR3 reads CSVVGLAGGLPLDDTQYF. This sequence joins TRBV29-1 and TRBJ2-3; lacking DNA, the TRBD2 call made by TCRdb goes unchecked. CDR3 length: 18 residues. Looked up from germline, CDR1 is SQVTM and CDR2 is ANQGSEA.

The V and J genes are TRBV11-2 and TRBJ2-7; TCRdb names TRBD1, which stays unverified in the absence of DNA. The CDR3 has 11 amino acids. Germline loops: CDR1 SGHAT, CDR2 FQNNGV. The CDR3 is CASSSTAQQYF.

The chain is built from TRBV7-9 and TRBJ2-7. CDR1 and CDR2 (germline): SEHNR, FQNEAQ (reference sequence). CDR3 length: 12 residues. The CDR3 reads CASSHGYYEQYF.

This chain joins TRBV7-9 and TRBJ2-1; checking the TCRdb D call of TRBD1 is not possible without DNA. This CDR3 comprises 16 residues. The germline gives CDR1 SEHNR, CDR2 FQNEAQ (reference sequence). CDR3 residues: CASIALWDREYNEQFF. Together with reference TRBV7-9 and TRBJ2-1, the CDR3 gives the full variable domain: DTGVSQNPRHKITKRGQNVTFRCDPISEHNRLYWYRQTLGQGPEFLTYFQNEAQLEKSRLLSDRFSAERPKGSFSTLEIQRTEQGDSAMYLCASIALWDREYNEQFFGPGTRLTVL.